This TCR beta chain was documented in a study of patients and donors after allogeneic stem cell transplantation. CDR1 and CDR2 from the germline V gene are GTSNPN and SVGIG (reference sequence). The CDR3 is 14 residues long. V lost 8 bases to trimming and J lost 0 bases, with 17 bases between them. In TCRdb, the RT-PCR reads were re-called with MiXCR into one record per CDR3 protein. The table has about 72,000 distinct CDR3 sequences, 26% seen once; the top ten hold around 27%. Sequencing input: blood, either unsorted or a sorted T cell fraction (not recorded which). This TCR came from a human donor who was either an allogeneic HSCT recipient or a stem cell or donor lymphocyte infusion donor (not recorded which). It is not recorded whose cells these are; they may come from a transplant donor. The chain carries TRBV30 and TRBJ2-7; D may be TRBD1 or TRBD2 (5 bases each). CDR3 DNA sequence: TGTGCCGGGACGCCTATTGGGGCCTCCTACGAGCAGTACTTC. Its translation is CAGTPIGASYEQYF.